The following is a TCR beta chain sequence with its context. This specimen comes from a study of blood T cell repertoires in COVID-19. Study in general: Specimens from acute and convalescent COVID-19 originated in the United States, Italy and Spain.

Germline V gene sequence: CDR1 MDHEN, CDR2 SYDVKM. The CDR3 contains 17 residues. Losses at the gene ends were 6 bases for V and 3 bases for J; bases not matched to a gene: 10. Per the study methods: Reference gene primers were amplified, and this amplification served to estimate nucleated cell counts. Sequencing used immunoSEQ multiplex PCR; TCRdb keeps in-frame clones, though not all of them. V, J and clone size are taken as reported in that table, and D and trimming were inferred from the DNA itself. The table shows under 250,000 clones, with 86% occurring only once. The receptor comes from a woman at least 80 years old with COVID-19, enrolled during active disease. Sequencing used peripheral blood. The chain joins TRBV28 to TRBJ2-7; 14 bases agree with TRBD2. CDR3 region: CASRPGTSGGPYYEQYV. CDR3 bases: TGTGCCAGCAGGCCTGGGACTAGCGGGGGCCCCTACTACGAGCAGTACGTC.